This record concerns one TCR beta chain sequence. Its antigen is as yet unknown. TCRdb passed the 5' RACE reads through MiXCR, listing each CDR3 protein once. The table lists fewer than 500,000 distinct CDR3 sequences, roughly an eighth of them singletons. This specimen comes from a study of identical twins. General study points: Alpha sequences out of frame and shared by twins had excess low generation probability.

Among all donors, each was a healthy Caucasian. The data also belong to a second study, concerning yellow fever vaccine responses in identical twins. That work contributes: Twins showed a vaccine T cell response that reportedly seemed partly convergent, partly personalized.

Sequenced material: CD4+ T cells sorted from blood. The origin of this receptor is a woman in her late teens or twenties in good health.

The CDR3 loop reads CASSLGLAHTGELFF. As DNA, the CDR3 is TGTGCCAGCAGTTTAGGTCTAGCCCACACCGGGGAGCTGTTTTTT. This rearrangement joins TRBV12-3 or TRBV12-4 to TRBJ2-2; tentatively, D is TRBD2 (5 bases). This CDR3 spans 15 amino acids. V shed 1 base and J shed 3 bases, with 9 bases lying between them.